Sequencing of this T cell receptor (beta chain) was carried out in a study of blood T cell repertoires in COVID-19. Study-wide context: Both acute and convalescent COVID-19 samples were obtained from the United States, Italy and Spain. Nucleic acid was either cDNA or gDNA, and it came from T cells, B-cell-depleted T cells, or PBMCs.

Per the original methods: Amplification with reference gene primers provided the estimates of nucleated cell counts. TCRdb keeps only in-frame clones here, not all; method: immunoSEQ multiplex PCR. The D gene and trimming were derived from the DNA, and the V and J assignments and clone size from that table. The sample gives about 49,000 clones, 87% of which show up once; 2% to 2.5% is in the top ten. Germline V gene sequence: CDR1 MNHNY, CDR2 SVGAGI (reference sequence). This CDR3 contains 16 residues. J lost 7 bases, V lost 2 bases, and 7 bases had no gene match. While infection was still active, Seattle patients were enrolled and then followed longitudinally.

Material: peripheral blood. The rearrangement links TRBV6-6 to TRBJ2-7; 14 bases align to TRBD2. This receptor was obtained from a woman older than 75 with COVID-19, enrolled during active disease. CDR3 protein: CASSYSGLAGGREQYF. The DNA for the CDR3 is TGTGCCAGCAGTTACAGCGGACTAGCGGGAGGCCGGGAGCAGTACTTC.